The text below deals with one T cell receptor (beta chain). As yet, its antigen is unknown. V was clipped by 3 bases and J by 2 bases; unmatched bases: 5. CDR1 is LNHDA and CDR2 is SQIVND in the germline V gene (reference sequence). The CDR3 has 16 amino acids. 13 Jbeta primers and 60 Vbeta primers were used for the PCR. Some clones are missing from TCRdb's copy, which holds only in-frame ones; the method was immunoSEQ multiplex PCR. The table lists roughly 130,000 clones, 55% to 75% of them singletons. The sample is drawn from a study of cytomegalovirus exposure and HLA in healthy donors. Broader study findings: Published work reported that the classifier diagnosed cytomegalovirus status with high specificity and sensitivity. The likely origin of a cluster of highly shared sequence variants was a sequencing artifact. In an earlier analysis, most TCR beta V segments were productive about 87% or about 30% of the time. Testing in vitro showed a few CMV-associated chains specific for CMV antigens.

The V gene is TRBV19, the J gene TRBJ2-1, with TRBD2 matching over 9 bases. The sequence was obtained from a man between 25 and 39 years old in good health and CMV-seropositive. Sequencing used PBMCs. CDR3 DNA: TGTGCCAGTAGTATGGCTAGCGGGACCACCTACAATGAGCAGTTCTTC. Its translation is CASSMASGTTYNEQFF.